These T cell receptor beta chains were read from a single sample in a study of T cells in localized non-small cell lung cancer. Sequencing was performed with immunoSEQ multiplex PCR; in TCRdb, only in-frame clones are kept and a portion is missing. The sample holds tens of thousands of clones, 86% seen once. The sequencing here drew on peripheral blood, taken before any cancer treatment. Receptors were obtained from a male donor aged 60 or older with stage III squamous cell lung carcinoma. CDR3s include the opening cysteine and the closing phenylalanine or tryptophan. The D gene is left open where the match is weak. Some rows have no size entry. The others give once, few or many, or a class for an expanded clone.

clone size,V gene,J gene,D gene,CDR3 DNA,CDR3 protein
.,TRBV28,TRBJ1-5,.,TGTGCCAGCATAAGGGATAGCAATCAGCCCCAGCATTTT,CASIRDSNQPQHF
.,TRBV5-1,TRBJ1-5,.,TGCGCCAGCAGCTGGCCCGGGGGAGGAAGGCAGCCCCAGCATTTT,CASSWPGGGRQPQHF
.,TRBV7-9,TRBJ1-1,.,TGTGCCAGCAGCCCGCAGGGGACAATGAACACTGAAGCTTTCTTT,CASSPQGTMNTEAFF
.,TRBV5-1,TRBJ2-2,TRBD1,TGCGCCAGCAGCCCTGGACAGGGAGTATGGACCGGGGAGCTGTTTTTT,CASSPGQGVWTGELFF
.,TRBV10-3,TRBJ1-6,.,TGTGCCATCAGTGAAAGCAGCTCCTATAATTCACCCCTCCACTTT,CAISESSSYNSPLHF
.,TRBV4-1,TRBJ2-2,TRBD1,TGCGCCAGCAGCCACTCGGACAGGGGAGCGAACACCGGGGAGCTGTTTTTT,CASSHSDRGANTGELFF
.,TRBV7-2,TRBJ2-5,.,TGTGCCAGCAGCTTCGCCCGGGGACCCCAACAGACCCAGTACTTC,CASSFARGPQQTQYF
.,TRBV18,TRBJ1-1,.,TGTGCCAGCTCACCAGAAAAGGGGTGGTGGAACACTGAAGCTTTCTTT,CASSPEKGWWNTEAFF
few,TRBV5-1,TRBJ2-2,.,TGCGCCAGCAGCTTGGGTGTCGGGACCAGCGGGGAGCTGTTTTTT,CASSLGVGTSGELFF
few,TRBV5-4,TRBJ2-3,.,TGTGCCAGCAGCTTGGAATTCGGGCTATTGGATTCCTATACGCAGTATTTT,CASSLEFGLLDSYTQYF
.,TRBV5-1,TRBJ2-5,TRBD2,TGCGCCAGCAGCGGAGAAGCGGGGGGGCCGGAGACCCAGTACTTC,CASSGEAGGPETQYF
.,TRBV13,TRBJ2-6,.,TGTGCCAGCAGCCCAAACCTCGGGGGCGCTGGGGCCAACGTCCTGACTTTC,CASSPNLGGAGANVLTF
.,TRBV2,TRBJ1-1,TRBD1,TGTGCCAGCAGTCCCGGGACAGTGAACACTGAAGCTTTCTTT,CASSPGTVNTEAFF
.,TRBV6-6,TRBJ2-7,TRBD2,TGTGCCAGCAGTTACGGGGGGACTAGCGGGGCCTACGAGCAGTACTTC,CASSYGGTSGAYEQYF
.,TRBV6-4,TRBJ2-3,TRBD2,TGTGCCCAATACGAGCGGGATCAGGGTGGCGGCAGAGATACGCAGTATTTT,CAQYERDQGGGRDTQYF
.,TRBV14,TRBJ2-6,.,TGTGCCAGCAGCCAAGAATGGGTTGCTGGGGCCAACGTCCTGACTTTC,CASSQEWVAGANVLTF
.,TRBV18,TRBJ1-5,.,TGTGCCAGCTCACCACTAGGGGACGGAGCTAGCAATCAGCCCCAGCATTTT,CASSPLGDGASNQPQHF
.,TRBV5-8,TRBJ1-4,TRBD1,TGTGCCAGCAGCTTGACAGGGGTTGGTGAAAAACTGTTTTTT,CASSLTGVGEKLFF
.,TRBV10-3,TRBJ1-1,TRBD1,TGTGCCAGTTCCGAACTACAGGGGAAAGCTTTCTTT,CASSELQGKAFF
.,TRBV6-5,TRBJ1-5,.,TGTGCCAGCAGTTACGACAGAAATAGCAATCAGCCCCAGCATTTT,CASSYDRNSNQPQHF
.,TRBV5-1,TRBJ1-5,TRBD1,TGCGCCAGCAGCTTGGAGGGGGCGATTGATCAGCCCCAGCATTTT,CASSLEGAIDQPQHF
.,TRBV2,TRBJ2-7,.,TGTGCCAGCAGCTTCTCCCGGGTAGCTCTTAACTCCTACGAGCAGTACTTC,CASSFSRVALNSYEQYF
.,TRBV7-9,TRBJ1-2,TRBD1,TGTGCCAGCAGCCTCGTGACAGGGCAGAACTATGGCTACACCTTC,CASSLVTGQNYGYTF
.,TRBV19,TRBJ2-2,.,TGTGCCAGTAGTGGCCAGGGACGTGTCACCGGGGAGCTGTTTTTT,CASSGQGRVTGELFF
.,TRBV10-3,TRBJ2-3,.,TGTGCCATCAGTGGGCCCCGGGGCTCTAGCACAGATACGCAGTATTTT,CAISGPRGSSTDTQYF
.,TRBV5-4,TRBJ1-3,TRBD1,TGTGCCAGCAGTGAACAGGGGGCTGGAAACACCATATATTTT,CASSEQGAGNTIYF
.,TRBV6-1,TRBJ1-1,TRBD1,TGTGCCAGCACCGGGACAGGGGGAAAGACTGAAGCTTTCTTT,CASTGTGGKTEAFF
.,TRBV6-6,TRBJ2-3,TRBD2,TGTGCCAGCAAAACCCGACTAGCGGGAAGCACAGATACGCAGTATTTT,CASKTRLAGSTDTQYF
.,TRBV7-2,TRBJ1-1,.,TGTGCCAGCAGCTTTACGCCCTGGACTGAAGCTTTCTTT,CASSFTPWTEAFF